This TCR beta chain stems from a study of cytomegalovirus exposure and HLA in healthy donors. Study observations and caveats: It was shown in a later analysis that HLA-associated TCR beta chains were more clonally expanded than other, equally common chains. A few CMV-associated chains were confirmed in vitro to be specific for CMV antigens. For most TCR beta V segments, an earlier analysis put the productive rate at about 90% or about 30% of the time.

Notes on this clone: As yet, its antigen is unknown. The junction does not match germline at one end; this may be a read error.

PCR involved 60 Vbeta and 13 Jbeta primers. The protocol was immunoSEQ multiplex PCR, while the TCRdb copy is restricted to in-frame clones and leaves out a portion. The table includes around 130,000 clones, 76% detected once. The donors gave bone marrow, and they were healthy. The source material was PBMCs. The receptor comes from a man in his forties in good health and CMV-seronegative.

The CDR3 here is CSSSSWTSGGTWETQYF. The CDR3 bases are TGTTCCAGCAGCTCTTGGACTAGCGGGGGGACATGGGAGACCCAGTACTTC. The rearrangement links TRBV7-9 to TRBJ2-5; 14 bases map to TRBD2. Germline assignment: CDR1 SEHNR and CDR2 FQNEAQ (reference sequence). The CDR3 covers 17 residues.